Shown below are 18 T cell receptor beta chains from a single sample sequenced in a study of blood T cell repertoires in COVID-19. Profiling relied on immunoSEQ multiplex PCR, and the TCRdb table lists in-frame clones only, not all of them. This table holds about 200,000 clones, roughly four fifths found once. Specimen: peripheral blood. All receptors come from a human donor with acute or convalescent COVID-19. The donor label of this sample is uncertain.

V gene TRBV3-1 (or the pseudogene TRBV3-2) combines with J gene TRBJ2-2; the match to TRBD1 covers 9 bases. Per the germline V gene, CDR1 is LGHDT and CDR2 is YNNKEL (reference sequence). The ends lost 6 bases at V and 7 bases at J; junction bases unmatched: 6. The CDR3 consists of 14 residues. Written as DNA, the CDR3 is TGTGCCAGCAGATTCGGACAGGGGAGCGGGGAGCTGTTTTTT. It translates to CASRFGQGSGELFF.

CDR3 sequence: CASSGQGIHNEQFF. The CDR3 DNA reads TGTGCCAGCAGCGGACAGGGAATTCACAATGAGCAGTTCTTC. The chain joins TRBV6-4 to TRBJ2-1; 8 bases are shared with TRBD1. CDR1 is MRHNA and CDR2 is SNTAGT in the germline V gene. After removal of 6 bases from V and 5 bases from J, the junction contained 6 bases not matched to a gene. The CDR3 consists of 14 residues.

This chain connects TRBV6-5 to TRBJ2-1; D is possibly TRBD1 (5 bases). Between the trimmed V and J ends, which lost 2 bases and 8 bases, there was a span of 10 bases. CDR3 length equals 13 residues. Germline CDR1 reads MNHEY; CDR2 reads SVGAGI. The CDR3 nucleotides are TGTGCCAGCAGTTACCCAGGGTCTGATGAGCAGTTCTTC. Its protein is CASSYPGSDEQFF.

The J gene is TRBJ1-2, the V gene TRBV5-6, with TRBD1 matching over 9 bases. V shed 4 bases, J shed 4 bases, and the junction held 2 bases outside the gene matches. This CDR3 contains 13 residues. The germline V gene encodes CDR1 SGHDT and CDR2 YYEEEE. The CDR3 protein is CASSQQGAYGYTF. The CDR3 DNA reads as TGTGCCAGCAGCCAACAGGGGGCCTATGGCTACACCTTC.

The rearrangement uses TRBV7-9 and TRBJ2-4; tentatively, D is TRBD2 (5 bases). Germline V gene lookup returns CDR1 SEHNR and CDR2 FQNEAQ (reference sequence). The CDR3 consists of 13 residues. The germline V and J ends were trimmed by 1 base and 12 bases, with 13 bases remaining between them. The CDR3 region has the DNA TGTGCCAGCAGCTTAGGGGAGCAAGTGAATCAGTACTTC. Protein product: CASSLGEQVNQYF.

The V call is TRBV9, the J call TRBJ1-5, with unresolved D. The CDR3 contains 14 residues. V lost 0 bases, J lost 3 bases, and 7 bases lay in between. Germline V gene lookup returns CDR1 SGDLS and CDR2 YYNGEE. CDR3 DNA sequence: TGTGCCAGCAGCGTAGACGGGATCAATCAGCCCCAGCATTTT. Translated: CASSVDGINQPQHF.

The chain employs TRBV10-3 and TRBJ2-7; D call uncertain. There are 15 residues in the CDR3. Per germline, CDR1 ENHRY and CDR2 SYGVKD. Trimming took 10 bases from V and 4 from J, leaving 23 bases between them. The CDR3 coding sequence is TGTGCCACGAAATCGACATCCGACCTGAGTTACGAGCAGTACTTC. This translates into CATKSTSDLSYEQYF.

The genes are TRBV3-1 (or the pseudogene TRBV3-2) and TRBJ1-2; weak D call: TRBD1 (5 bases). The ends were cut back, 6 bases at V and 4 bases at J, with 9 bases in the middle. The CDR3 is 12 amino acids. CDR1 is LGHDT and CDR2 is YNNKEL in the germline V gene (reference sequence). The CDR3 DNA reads TGTGCCAGCAGTCGAGACAGCTATGGCTACACCTTC. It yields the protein CASSRDSYGYTF.

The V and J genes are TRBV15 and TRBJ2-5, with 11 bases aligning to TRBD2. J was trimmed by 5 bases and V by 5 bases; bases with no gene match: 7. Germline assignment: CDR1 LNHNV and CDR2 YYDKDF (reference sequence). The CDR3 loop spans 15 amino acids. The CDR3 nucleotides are TGTGCCACCAGCTATACTAGCGGGAGAGGGGAGACCCAGTACTTC. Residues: CATSYTSGRGETQYF. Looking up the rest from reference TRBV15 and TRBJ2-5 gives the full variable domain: DAMVIQNPRYQVTQFGKPVTLSCSQTLNHNVMYWYQQKSSQAPKLLFHYYDKDFNNEADTPDNFQSRRPNTSFCFLDIRSPGLGDTAMYLCATSYTSGRGETQYFGPGTRLLVL.

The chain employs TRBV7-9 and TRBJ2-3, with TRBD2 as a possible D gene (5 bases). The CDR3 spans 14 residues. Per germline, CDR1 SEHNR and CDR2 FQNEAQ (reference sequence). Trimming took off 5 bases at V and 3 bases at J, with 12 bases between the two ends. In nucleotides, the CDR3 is TGTGCCAGCAGCCGTGTCGGGAAAACAGATACGCAGTATTTT. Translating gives CASSRVGKTDTQYF.

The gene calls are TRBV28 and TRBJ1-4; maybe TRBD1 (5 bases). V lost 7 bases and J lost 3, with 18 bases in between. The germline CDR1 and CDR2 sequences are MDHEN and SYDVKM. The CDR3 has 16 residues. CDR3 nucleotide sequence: TGTGCCAGCACCCCTATAGGGCGGGGACCTAATGAAAAACTGTTTTTT. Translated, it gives CASTPIGRGPNEKLFF.

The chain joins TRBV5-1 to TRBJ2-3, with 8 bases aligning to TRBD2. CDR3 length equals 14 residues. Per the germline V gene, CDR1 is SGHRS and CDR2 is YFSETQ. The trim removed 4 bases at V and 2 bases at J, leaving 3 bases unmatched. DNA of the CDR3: TGCGCCAGCAGCATAGCGGGAATCACAGATACGCAGTATTTT. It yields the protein CASSIAGITDTQYF.

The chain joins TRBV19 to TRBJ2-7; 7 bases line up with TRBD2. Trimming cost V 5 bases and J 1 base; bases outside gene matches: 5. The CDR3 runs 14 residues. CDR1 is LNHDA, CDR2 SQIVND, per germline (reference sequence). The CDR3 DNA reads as TGTGCCAGTAGTGCGGGACTATCTTCCTACGAGCAGTACTTC. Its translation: CASSAGLSSYEQYF. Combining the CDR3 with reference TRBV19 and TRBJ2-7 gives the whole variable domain DGGITQSPKYLFRKEGQNVTLSCEQNLNHDAMYWYRQDPGQGLRLIYYSQIVNDFQKGDIAEGYSVSREKKESFPLTVTSAQKNPTAFYLCASSAGLSSYEQYFGPGTRLTVT.

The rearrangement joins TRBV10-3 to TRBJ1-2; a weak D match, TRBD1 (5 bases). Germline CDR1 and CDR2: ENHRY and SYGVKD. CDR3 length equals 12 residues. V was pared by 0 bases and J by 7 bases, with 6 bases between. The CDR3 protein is CAISESRAGYTF. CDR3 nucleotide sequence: TGTGCCATCAGTGAGTCCAGGGCTGGCTACACCTTC.

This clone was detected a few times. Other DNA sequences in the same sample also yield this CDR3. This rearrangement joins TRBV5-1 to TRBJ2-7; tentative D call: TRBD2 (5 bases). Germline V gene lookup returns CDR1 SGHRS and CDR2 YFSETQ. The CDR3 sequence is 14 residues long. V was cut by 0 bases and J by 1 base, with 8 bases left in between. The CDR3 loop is CASSLVEGSYEQYF. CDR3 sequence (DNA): TGCGCCAGCAGCTTGGTTGAGGGATCCTACGAGCAGTACTTC.

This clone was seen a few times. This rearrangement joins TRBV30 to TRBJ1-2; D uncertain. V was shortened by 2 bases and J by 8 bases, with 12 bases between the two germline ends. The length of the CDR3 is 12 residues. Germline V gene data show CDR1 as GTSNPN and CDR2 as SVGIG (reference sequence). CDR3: CAWSHSRRGYTF. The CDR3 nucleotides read TGTGCCTGGAGTCACTCCCGGAGGGGCTACACCTTC.

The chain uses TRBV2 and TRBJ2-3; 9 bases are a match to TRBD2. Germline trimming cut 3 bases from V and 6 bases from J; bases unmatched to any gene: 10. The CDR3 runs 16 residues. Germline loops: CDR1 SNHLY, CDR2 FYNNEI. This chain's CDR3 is CASSESGRTSGDTQYF. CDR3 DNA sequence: TGTGCCAGCAGTGAGAGCGGGAGGACTTCAGGCGATACGCAGTATTTT.

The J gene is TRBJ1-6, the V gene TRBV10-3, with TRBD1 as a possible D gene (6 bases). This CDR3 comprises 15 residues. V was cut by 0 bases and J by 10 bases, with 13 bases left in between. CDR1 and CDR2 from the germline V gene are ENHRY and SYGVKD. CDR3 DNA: TGTGCCATCAGTGAGTCGCTAGGGGGTGGCTCACCCCTCCACTTT. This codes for CAISESLGGGSPLHF.